A single sample gave rise to the 15 T cell receptor beta chains below, sequenced in a study of blood T cells in healthy people across ages. Primed by a sample-barcoded 5' primer and a J-beta primer mix, a second PCR proceeded for about 6 to 11 cycles. TCRdb fed the 5' RACE reads into MiXCR, producing one record per CDR3 protein. The table includes roughly 640,000 distinct CDR3 sequences, about 30% detected once. The sequenced material came from blood. The receptor source for this set is a woman aged 80 or over in good health.

This clonotype was seen many times. V gene TRBV29-1 combines with J gene TRBJ1-1; D unclear. CDR3 length: 13 amino acids. Germline assignment: CDR1 SQVTM and CDR2 ANQGSEA. The germline V and J ends were trimmed by 6 bases and 4 bases, with 15 bases remaining between them. The CDR3, as DNA: TGCAGCGTCCAAACAAGTTATGGCACTGAAGCTTTCTTT. Amino acids: CSVQTSYGTEAFF.

This clonotype was counted ten times or more. The chain links TRBV7-9 to TRBJ1-2; the D gene is possibly TRBD1 (6 bases). V was shortened by 2 bases and J by 7 bases, with 17 bases between the two germline ends. Germline V gives CDR1 SEHNR, CDR2 FQNEAQ (reference sequence). This CDR3 contains 15 residues. The CDR3 is CASSLTVAGASGYTF. CDR3 DNA sequence: TGTGCCAGCAGCTTAACGGTGGCAGGGGCGAGTGGCTACACCTTC.

This chain joins TRBV7-9 and TRBJ2-5, with TRBD1 matching 9 bases. The J call may be mistaken, given a closer DNA end match to TRBJ2-7. This CDR3 has 15 residues. From germline, CDR1 is SEHNR and CDR2 FQNEAQ (reference sequence). The CDR3 DNA sequence: TGTGCCAGCAGCTTAGAGGGTACAGGGGGCAACGAGCAGTACTTC. It specifies CASSLEGTGGNEQYF.

This clonotype turned up a few times. This chain joins TRBV9 and TRBJ1-1; TRBD1 agrees at 9 bases. Germline V gene lookup returns CDR1 SGDLS and CDR2 YYNGEE. Trimming at V came to 0 bases and at J to 6 bases, leaving 0 bases not matched to a gene. This CDR3 is 13 amino acids long. CDR3 in DNA: TGTGCCAGCAGCGTAGGACAGGGGGCTGAAGCTTTCTTT. Translation gives CASSVGQGAEAFF. The full variable domain, with the rest looked up from reference TRBV9 and TRBJ1-1, is DSGVTQTPKHLITATGQRVTLRCSPRSGDLSVYWYQQSLDQGLQFLIQYYNGEERAKGNILERFSAQQFPDLHSELNLSSLELGDSALYFCASSVGQGAEAFFGQGTRLTVV.

In this sample, this clonotype turned up many times. The chain has TRBV11-3 and TRBJ2-1; D not resolved. Trimming removed 1 base at V and 5 bases at J, with 6 bases between. Germline lookup yields CDR1 SGHNT and CDR2 YENEEA. The CDR3 is 13 amino acids. CDR3 protein: CASSLGLNNEQFF. As DNA, the CDR3 is TGTGCCAGCAGCTTAGGTTTAAACAATGAGCAGTTCTTC. The full variable domain, its missing parts supplied by reference TRBV11-3 and TRBJ2-1, is EAGVVQSPRYKIIEKKQPVAFWCNPISGHNTLYWYLQNLGQGPELLIRYENEEAVDDSQLPKDRFSAERLKGVDSTLKIQPAELGDSAVYLCASSLGLNNEQFFGPGTRLTVL.

The chain links TRBV2 to TRBJ2-5; D is undetermined. Near its end, the DNA agrees better with TRBJ2-7, so the J call may be wrong. CDR3 length: 14 residues. The germline V gene has CDR1 SNHLY and CDR2 FYNNEI. The CDR3 nucleotides are TGTGCCAGCAGGGTTTCCCAACAATCCCACGAGCAGTACTTC. This sequence encodes CASRVSQQSHEQYF.

This clonotype was seen only a few times. This sequence joins TRBV30 and TRBJ2-2; D perhaps matches TRBD2 (6 bases). Trimming took 5 bases from V and 10 from J, leaving 17 bases between them. CDR1 GTSNPN and CDR2 SVGIG come from the germline V gene (reference sequence). The CDR3 covers 13 residues. The CDR3 DNA reads TGTGCCTGGGGCGGGACTCCCAAGGAGGAGCTGTTTTTT. Translating it yields CAWGGTPKEELFF.

This clonotype was detected a few times. A much larger clone sits a single nucleotide away, making a read error possible. The J gene is TRBJ2-7, the V gene TRBV7-2; D unclear. Germline V gene sequence: CDR1 SGHTA, CDR2 FQGNSA. The CDR3 consists of 13 residues. V was shortened by 0 bases and J by 3 bases, with 6 bases between the two germline ends. CDR3 loop: CTSSLARHYEQYF. The CDR3 nucleotides are TGTACCAGCAGCTTAGCTCGGCACTACGAGCAGTACTTC.

This clonotype was detected ten times or more. The J gene is TRBJ1-1, the V gene TRBV20-1, with D tentatively TRBD1 (6 bases). CDR3 length equals 12 residues. Germline loops: CDR1 DFQATT, CDR2 SNEGSKA (reference sequence). The V and J ends lost 4 bases and 3 bases respectively, with 9 bases between them. CDR3 sequence reads: CSANRVDTEAFF. CDR3 DNA: TGCAGTGCTAACAGGGTAGACACTGAAGCTTTCTTT.

In its sample, this clonotype was seen many times. The chain links TRBV20-1 to TRBJ1-1; D is unclear. In germline, CDR1 is DFQATT, CDR2 SNEGSKA (reference sequence). V shed 5 bases and J shed 1 base, with 11 bases lying between them. The CDR3 runs to 13 residues. CDR3 protein: CSAQRTPNTEAFF. The CDR3 bases are TGCAGTGCTCAACGAACACCGAACACTGAAGCTTTCTTT.

As regards this clonotype: Possible read error: a much larger clone is one base away. J is TRBJ2-5 and V is TRBV2; no clear D gene. The germline CDR1 and CDR2 sequences are SNHLY and FYNNEI. CDR3 size: 11 residues. In DNA, the CDR3 is TGTGCCAGCTACGGGTTAGAGCCCCAGTACTTC. Translating gives CASYGLEPQYF. The full variable domain, in which reference TRBV2 and TRBJ2-5 provide the parts outside the CDR3, is EPEVTQTPSHQVTQMGQEVILRCVPISNHLYFYWYRQILGQKVEFLVSFYNNEISEKSEIFDDQFSVERPDGSNFTLKIRSTKLEDSAMYFCASYGLEPQYFGPGTRLLVL.

This clonotype was seen more than once but under ten times. The chain links TRBV10-3 to TRBJ2-2; D is ambiguous. The CDR3 has 16 amino acids. From germline, CDR1 is ENHRY and CDR2 SYGVKD. Trimming took 0 bases from V and 1 from J, leaving 9 bases between them. The CDR3 DNA reads as TGTGCCATCAGTGAGTCGACTCGGCTGAACACCGGGGAGCTGTTTTTT. Its translation: CAISESTRLNTGELFF.

This clonotype showed up many times. This chain joins TRBV15 and TRBJ2-5; D gene uncertain. The V end was cut by 1 base, the J end by 2 bases, with 5 bases between. Germline CDR1 LNHNV, CDR2 YYDKDF (reference sequence). CDR3 size: 13 residues. The CDR3 DNA follows: TGTGCCACCAGCAGAGGGACGCAAGAGACCCAGTACTTC. Translating it yields CATSRGTQETQYF.

This clonotype appeared many times. The chain combines TRBV11-2 with TRBJ2-5; D is possibly TRBD2 (5 bases). V was cut by 5 bases and J by 2 bases, with 15 bases left in between. Germline V lookup: CDR1 SGHAT, CDR2 FQNNGV. The CDR3 is 15 residues long. The CDR3: CASSPGSRGQETQYF. DNA of the CDR3: TGTGCCAGCAGCCCTGGCAGCCGGGGTCAAGAGACCCAGTACTTC.

This clonotype was seen a handful of times. A much larger clone lies one base from this, so it may be a read error. The gene calls are TRBV9 and TRBJ2-1, with D unresolved. The J call may be mistaken, given a closer DNA end match to TRBJ2-7. Germline V gene data show CDR1 as SGDLS and CDR2 as YYNGEE. CDR3 length equals 15 residues. The CDR3 DNA is TGTGCCAGCAGCTCCCCGTGGAGCTCCTACAATGAGCAGTACTTC. Amino acid sequence: CASSSPWSSYNEQYF.